This TCR beta chain appears in the sequencing data of a study of glioma-infiltrating T cells after dendritic cell vaccination. Study-level background: Patients received autologous tumor lysate-pulsed dendritic cell vaccination between about 2002 and 2012.

This CDR3 is built from 14 residues. The germline V and J ends were trimmed by 1 base and 1 base, with 8 bases remaining between them. Germline CDR1 SGHRS, CDR2 YFSETQ. For this clone: The antigen remains undetermined.

The time point is: after dendritic cell vaccination, including at tumor progression/relapse. Study findings and constraints: Survival was not directly related to TCR clonality in these patients.

TCRB CDR3 was amplified from 2 ug genomic DNA or less. Amplification used 60 V beta primers and 13 J beta primers. Generated by immunoSEQ multiplex PCR, the TCRdb table keeps only in-frame clones and is missing some. The repertoire holds more than 45,000 clones, with about 79% as singletons. Source: blood, taken after dendritic cell vaccination. The sequence was collected from a human donor with glioblastoma. The chain joins TRBV5-1 to TRBJ2-5, with D possibly TRBD1 on 5 matching bases. The CDR3 DNA sequence: TGCGCCAGCAGCTTGACAGGATTCCAAGAGACCCAGTACTTC. It encodes CASSLTGFQETQYF.